This section outlines one T cell receptor beta chain sequence together with its context. Its target is not known. The sample comes from a study of T cell repertoires in cytomegalovirus infection. Looking at the study overall: Public TCR beta signatures were indicative of both CMV infection and a matching HLA type. Study outcomes and limitations: The study identified carriers of CMV plus the relevant HLA from cumulative public TCR beta family frequency.

V gave up 5 bases and J gave up 0 bases; unmatched junction bases: 8. The length of the CDR3 is 16 residues. Germline V lookup: CDR1 SGHDN, CDR2 FVKESK. TCRdb analysed the reads with MiXCR anew, one entry per CDR3 protein. The sample lists roughly 150,000 distinct CDR3 sequences, 23% occurring once. Sequencing was done on a sample of PBMCs. The chain couples TRBV14 to TRBJ1-1, with 8 bases fitting TRBD1. The TCR was taken from a human donor in good health (CMV status not recorded). Some clones in this sample may be carry-over from other donors' samples. The CDR3 nucleotides are TGTGCCAGCAGCTTACCGGGACAGGCCATGAACACTGAAGCTTTCTTT. This encodes CASSLPGQAMNTEAFF.